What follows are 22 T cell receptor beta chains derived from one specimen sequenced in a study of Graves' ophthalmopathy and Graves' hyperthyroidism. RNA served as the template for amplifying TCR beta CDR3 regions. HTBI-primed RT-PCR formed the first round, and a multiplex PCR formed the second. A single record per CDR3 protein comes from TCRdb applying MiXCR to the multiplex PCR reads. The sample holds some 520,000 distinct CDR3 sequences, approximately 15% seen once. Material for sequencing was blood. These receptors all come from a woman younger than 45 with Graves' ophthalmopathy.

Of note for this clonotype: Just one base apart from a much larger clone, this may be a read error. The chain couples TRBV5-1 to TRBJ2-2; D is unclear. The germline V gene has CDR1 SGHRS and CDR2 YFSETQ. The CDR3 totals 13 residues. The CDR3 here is CVSSLYNTGELFF. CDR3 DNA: TGCGTCAGCAGCCTCTACAACACCGGGGAGCTGTTTTTT.

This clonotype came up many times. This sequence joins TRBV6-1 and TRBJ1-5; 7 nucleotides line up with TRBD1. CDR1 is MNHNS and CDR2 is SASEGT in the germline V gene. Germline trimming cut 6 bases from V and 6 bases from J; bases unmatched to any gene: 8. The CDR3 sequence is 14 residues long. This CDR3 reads CASRNGQDAQPQHF. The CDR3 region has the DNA TGTGCCAGCAGGAACGGACAGGACGCTCAGCCCCAGCATTTT.

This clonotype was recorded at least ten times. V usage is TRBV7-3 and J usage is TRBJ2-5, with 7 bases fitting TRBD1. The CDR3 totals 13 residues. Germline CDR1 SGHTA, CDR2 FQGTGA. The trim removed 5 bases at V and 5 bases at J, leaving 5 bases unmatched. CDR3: CASSHRGQETQYF. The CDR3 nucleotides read TGTGCCAGCAGCCACAGGGGCCAGGAGACCCAGTACTTC. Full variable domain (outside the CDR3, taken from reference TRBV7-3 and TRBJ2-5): GAGVSQTPSNKVTEKGKYVELRCDPISGHTALYWYRQSLGQGPEFLIYFQGTGAADDSGLPNDRFFAVRPEGSVSTLKIQRTERGDSAVYLCASSHRGQETQYFGPGTRLLVL.

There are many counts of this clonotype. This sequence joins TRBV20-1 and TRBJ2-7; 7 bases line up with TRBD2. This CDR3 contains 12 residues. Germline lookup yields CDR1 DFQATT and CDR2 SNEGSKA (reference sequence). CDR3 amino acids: CSAAGFRDEQYF. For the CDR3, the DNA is TGCAGCGCAGCGGGGTTCCGCGACGAGCAGTACTTC.

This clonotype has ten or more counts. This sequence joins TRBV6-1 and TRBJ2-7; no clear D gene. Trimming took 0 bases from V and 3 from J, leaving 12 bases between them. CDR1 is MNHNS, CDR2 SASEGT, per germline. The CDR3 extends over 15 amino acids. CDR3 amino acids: CASSEARFPYYEQYF. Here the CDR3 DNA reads TGTGCCAGCAGTGAAGCGAGGTTCCCCTACTACGAGCAGTACTTC.

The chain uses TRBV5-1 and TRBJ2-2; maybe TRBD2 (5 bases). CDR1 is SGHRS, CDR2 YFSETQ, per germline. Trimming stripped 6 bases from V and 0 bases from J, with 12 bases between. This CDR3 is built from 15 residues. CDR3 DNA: TGCGCCAGCACCGTTGACTATTCGAACACCGGGGAGCTGTTTTTT. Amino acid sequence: CASTVDYSNTGELFF.

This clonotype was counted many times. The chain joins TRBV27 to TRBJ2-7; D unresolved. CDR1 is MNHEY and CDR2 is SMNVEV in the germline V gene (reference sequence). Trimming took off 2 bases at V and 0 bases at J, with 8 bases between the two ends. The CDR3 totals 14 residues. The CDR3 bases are TGTGCCAGCAGTTTAAAGACGAGCTCCTACGAGCAGTACTTC. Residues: CASSLKTSSYEQYF.

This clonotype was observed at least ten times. The CDR3 sequence: CATSRALSTEGAEAFF. The CDR3 DNA sequence: TGTGCCACCAGCAGAGCGCTATCGACAGAGGGGGCTGAAGCTTTCTTT. The V gene is TRBV15, the J gene TRBJ1-1; tentatively, D is TRBD1 (6 bases). The CDR3 extends over 16 amino acids. Germline values: CDR1 LNHNV, CDR2 YYDKDF (reference sequence). The germline V and J ends were trimmed by 1 base and 6 bases, with 18 bases remaining between them.

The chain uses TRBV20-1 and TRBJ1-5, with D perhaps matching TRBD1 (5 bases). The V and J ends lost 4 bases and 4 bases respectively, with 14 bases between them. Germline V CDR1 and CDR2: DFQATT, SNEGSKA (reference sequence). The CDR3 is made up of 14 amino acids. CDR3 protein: CSAITGHPNQPQHF. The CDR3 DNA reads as TGCAGTGCTATTACCGGACACCCAAATCAGCCCCAGCATTTT.

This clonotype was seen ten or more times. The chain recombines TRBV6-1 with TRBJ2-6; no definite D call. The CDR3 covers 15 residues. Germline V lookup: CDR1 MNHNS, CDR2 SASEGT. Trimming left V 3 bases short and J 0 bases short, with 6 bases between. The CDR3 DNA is TGTGCCAGCAGTGATATGGGCTCTGGGGCCAACGTCCTGACTTTC. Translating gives CASSDMGSGANVLTF.

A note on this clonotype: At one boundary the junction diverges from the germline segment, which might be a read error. For the CDR3, the DNA is TGCGCCAGCAGCTCACACCCCGGGACAGGTCCCTACGAGCAGTGCTTC. The encoded protein is CASSSHPGTGPYEQCF. The chain has TRBV5-1 and TRBJ2-7, with 8 bases aligning to TRBD1. The CDR3 extends over 16 amino acids. Germline CDR1 and CDR2: SGHRS and YFSETQ.

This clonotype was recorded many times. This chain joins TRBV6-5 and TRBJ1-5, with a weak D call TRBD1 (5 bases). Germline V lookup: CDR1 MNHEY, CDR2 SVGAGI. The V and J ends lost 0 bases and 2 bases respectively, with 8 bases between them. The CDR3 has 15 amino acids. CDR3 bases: TGTGCCAGCAGTTACTCGGACACCGGCAATCAGCCCCAGCATTTT. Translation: CASSYSDTGNQPQHF.

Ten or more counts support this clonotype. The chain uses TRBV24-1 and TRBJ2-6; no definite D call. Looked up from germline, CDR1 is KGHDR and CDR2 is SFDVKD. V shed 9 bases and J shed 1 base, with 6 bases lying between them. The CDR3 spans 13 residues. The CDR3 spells CATSESGANVLTF. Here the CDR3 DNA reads TGTGCCACCTCAGAATCTGGGGCCAACGTCCTGACTTTC.

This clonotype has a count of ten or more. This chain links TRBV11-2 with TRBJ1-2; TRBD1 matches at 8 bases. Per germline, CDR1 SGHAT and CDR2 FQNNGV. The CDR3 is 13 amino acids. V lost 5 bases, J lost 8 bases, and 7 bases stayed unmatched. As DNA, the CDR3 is TGTGCCAGCAGCCCGGACAGGGAGGGAGGCTACACCTTC. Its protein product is CASSPDREGGYTF.

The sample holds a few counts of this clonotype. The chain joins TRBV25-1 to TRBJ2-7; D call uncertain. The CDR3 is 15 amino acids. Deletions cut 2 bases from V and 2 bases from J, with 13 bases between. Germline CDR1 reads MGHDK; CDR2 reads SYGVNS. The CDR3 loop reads CASSESSGPPYEQYF. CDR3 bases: TGTGCCAGCAGTGAAAGCTCAGGACCACCCTACGAGCAGTACTTC.

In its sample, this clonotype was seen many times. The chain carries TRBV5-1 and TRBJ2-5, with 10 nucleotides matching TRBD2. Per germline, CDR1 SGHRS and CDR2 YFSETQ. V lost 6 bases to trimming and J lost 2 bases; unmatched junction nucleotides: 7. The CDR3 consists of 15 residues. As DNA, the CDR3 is TGCGCCAGCAACTCCGGGACTAGCGTTCAAGAGACCCAGTACTTC. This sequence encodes CASNSGTSVQETQYF.

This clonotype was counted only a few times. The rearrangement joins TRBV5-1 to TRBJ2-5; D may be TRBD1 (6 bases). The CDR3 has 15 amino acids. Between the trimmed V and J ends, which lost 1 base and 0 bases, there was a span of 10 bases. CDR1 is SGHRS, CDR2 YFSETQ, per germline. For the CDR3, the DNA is TGCGCCAGCAGCTTGACGACAGGATACCAAGAGACCCAGTACTTC. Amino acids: CASSLTTGYQETQYF.

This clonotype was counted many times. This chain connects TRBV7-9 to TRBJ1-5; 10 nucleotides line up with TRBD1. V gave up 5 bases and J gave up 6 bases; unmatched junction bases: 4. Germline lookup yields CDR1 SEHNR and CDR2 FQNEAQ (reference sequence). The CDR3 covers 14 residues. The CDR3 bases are TGTGCCAGCAGCGTGGGACAGGGGATTCAGCCCCAGCATTTT. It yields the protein CASSVGQGIQPQHF.

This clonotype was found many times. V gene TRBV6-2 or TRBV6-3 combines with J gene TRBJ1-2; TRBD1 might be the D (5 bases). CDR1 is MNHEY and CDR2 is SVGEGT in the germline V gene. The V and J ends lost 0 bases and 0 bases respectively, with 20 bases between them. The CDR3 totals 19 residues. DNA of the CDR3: TGTGCCAGCAGTTACTCGGGGCCCCCTGGCCTGTTAGCTAACTATGGCTACACCTTC. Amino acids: CASSYSGPPGLLANYGYTF.

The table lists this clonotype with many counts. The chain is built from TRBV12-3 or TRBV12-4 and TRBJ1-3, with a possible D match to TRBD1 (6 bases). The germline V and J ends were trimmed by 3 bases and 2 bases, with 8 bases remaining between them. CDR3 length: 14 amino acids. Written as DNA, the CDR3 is TGTGCCAGCAGTTTCCGGACAGCTGGAAACACCATATATTTT. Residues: CASSFRTAGNTIYF.

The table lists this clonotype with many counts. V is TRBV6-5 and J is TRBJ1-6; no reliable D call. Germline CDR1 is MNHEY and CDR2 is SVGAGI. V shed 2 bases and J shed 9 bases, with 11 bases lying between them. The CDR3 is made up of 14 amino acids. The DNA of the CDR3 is TGTGCCAGCAGTTACAAGGGTTGGAGTTCACCCCTCCACTTT. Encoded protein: CASSYKGWSSPLHF.

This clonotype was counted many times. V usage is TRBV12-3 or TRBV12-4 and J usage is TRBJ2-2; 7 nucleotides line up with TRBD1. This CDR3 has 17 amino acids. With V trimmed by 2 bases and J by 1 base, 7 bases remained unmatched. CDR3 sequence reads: CASSLIGGFRNTGELFF. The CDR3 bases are TGTGCCAGCAGTTTAATAGGGGGCTTTAGGAACACCGGGGAGCTGTTTTTT.